Sequencing of this T cell receptor (beta chain) was carried out in a study of blood T cell repertoires in COVID-19. Whole-study context: Material from acute and convalescent COVID-19 was sourced from the United States, Italy and Spain. The cDNA or gDNA used as material had been derived from T cells, B-cell-depleted T cells, or PBMCs.

Looked up from germline, CDR1 is MNHEY and CDR2 is SVGAGI. The CDR3 is 14 amino acids. Trimming cost V 6 bases and J 3 bases, with 12 bases left between them. Some clones are missing from TCRdb's copy, which holds only in-frame ones; the method was immunoSEQ multiplex PCR. The table has fewer than 350,000 clones, about 91% seen once; the top ten hold 1.5% to 2%. While infection was still active, Seattle patients were enrolled and then followed longitudinally. This TCR derives from a woman in her twenties or thirties with COVID-19, enrolled during active disease. The material sequenced was peripheral blood. The chain has TRBV6-5 and TRBJ1-3; D is uncertain. The CDR3 coding sequence is TGTGCCAGCAGCTCAGGATTCGGTGGAAACACCATATATTTT. Translating it yields CASSSGFGGNTIYF.